This TCR beta chain was sequenced in a study of post-analysis software for immune sequencing data. On the study more broadly: The cohort encompassed relapsing-remitting, secondary progressive and progressive-relapsing multiple sclerosis disease courses.

On this clonotype itself: Its antigen is still unknown.

Study-level points and caveats: Samples prepared in the same batch strongly co-clustered by F measure. Higher frequency in patients than in controls was seen for 5 or 6 TRBV segments, with TRBV5-6, TRBV5-1 and TRBV20-1 among them. Significantly lower normalized Chao1 diversity was found in patients with multiple sclerosis relative to controls.

The CDR3 covers 16 residues. CDR1 is LGHDT and CDR2 is YNNKEL in the germline V gene (reference sequence). J was trimmed by 6 bases and V by 4 bases; bases with no gene match: 13. TCR beta cDNA libraries had unique molecular identifiers. TCRdb used MiXCR to reprocess the PCR reads, holding one entry per CDR3 protein. The sample has 820,000 or so distinct CDR3 sequences; about 53% are singletons. Sample: blood. The rearrangement joins TRBV3-1 to TRBJ2-5, with 8 bases identical to TRBD1. This TCR derives from a girl aged 10-17 years with multiple sclerosis. The CDR3 nucleotides read TGTGCCAGCAGCCGCGGGTGGACAGGGTCATCCAAGACCCAGTACTTC. Residues: CASSRGWTGSSKTQYF.